This paragraph covers one T cell receptor (beta chain) sequence. Its cognate antigen is unknown. The record originates from a study of cytotoxic CD8 clonotypes in ibrutinib-treated CLL. Study-wide findings and caveats: Shared public clonotypes were rare, and on treatment they either got smaller or stayed the same.

Profiled with immunoSEQ multiplex PCR; TCRdb holds only in-frame clones, not every one. Here the sample spans some 200,000 clones, 75% to 80% being singletons. CDR1 and CDR2 (germline): MNHEY, SVGAGI. The V and J ends lost 10 bases and 1 base respectively, with 7 bases between them. There are 11 residues in the CDR3. The sequencing used PBMCs, collected after 12 months of ibrutinib treatment. The clonotype was recovered from a human donor with chronic lymphocytic leukemia. The gene calls are TRBV6-5 and TRBJ1-1; D uncertain. The CDR3 loop reads CATKRNTEAFF. CDR3 coding DNA: TGTGCCACCAAAAGGAACACTGAAGCTTTCTTT.